These 6 T cell receptor beta chains were sequenced from one sample in a study of CD4+ T cells in melanoma. Data came from immunoSEQ multiplex PCR; TCRdb stores just in-frame clones and leaves some out. The table has about 21,000 clones, around 80% seen once. The receptors here all came from a human donor with melanoma.

The CDR3 sequence: CASSFSVLSSYEQYF. The CDR3 DNA follows: TGTGCCAGCTCATTCTCGGTCTTAAGCTCCTACGAGCAGTACTTC. The gene calls are TRBV18 and TRBJ2-7, with D unresolved. Germline V lookup: CDR1 KGHSH, CDR2 LQKENI. The CDR3 extends over 15 amino acids. V lost 5 bases and J 0 bases, leaving 14 bases between the germline ends.

In this sample, this clone turned up a few times. The rearrangement links TRBV2 to TRBJ1-3; D not resolved. V gave up 3 bases and J gave up 4 bases, with 4 bases separating them. Germline V lookup: CDR1 SNHLY, CDR2 FYNNEI. This CDR3 spans 12 amino acids. The CDR3 sequence is CASSDRGNTIYF. The CDR3 DNA reads TGTGCCAGCAGTGACCGGGGAAACACCATATATTTT.

This clone occurred a few times. The V and J genes are TRBV27 and TRBJ2-7, with TRBD2 matching 11 bases. Germline CDR1 and CDR2: MNHEY and SMNVEV (reference sequence). This CDR3 has 14 residues. V shed 6 bases, J shed 6 bases, and the junction held 7 bases outside the gene matches. The DNA of the CDR3 is TGTGCCAGCAGCCCGGGACTAGCGGCAGTCGAGCAGTACTTC. Its protein is CASSPGLAAVEQYF.

This sequence joins TRBV7-9 and TRBJ1-2, with 12 nucleotides matching TRBD1. Losses at the gene ends were 5 bases for V and 7 bases for J; bases not matched to a gene: 11. The CDR3 runs 16 residues. The germline V gene encodes CDR1 SEHNR and CDR2 FQNEAQ (reference sequence). CDR3 DNA: TGTGCCAGCAGCCCGCCGGGACAGGGGGCTGGGGGTGGCTACACCTTC. Translating gives CASSPPGQGAGGGYTF.

The CDR3 coding sequence is TGTGCCTGGAGTCGGGACAGGGCCTATGAGCAGTTCTTC. Protein: CAWSRDRAYEQFF. This sequence joins TRBV30 and TRBJ2-1, with 9 bases lining up with TRBD1. Germline-derived CDR1 and CDR2 are GTSNPN and SVGIG (reference sequence). The CDR3 sequence is 13 residues long. V dropped 2 bases and J dropped 8; count of bases not matched to a gene: 4. The full variable domain, in which reference TRBV30 and TRBJ2-1 provide the parts outside the CDR3, is SQTIHQWPATLVQPVGSPLSLECTVEGTSNPNLYWYRQAAGRGLQLLFYSVGIGQISSEVPQNLSASRPQDRQFILSSKKLLLSDSGFYLCAWSRDRAYEQFFGPGTRLTVL.

The V call is TRBV2, the J call TRBJ1-6; tentatively, D is TRBD1 (6 bases). Germline lookup yields CDR1 SNHLY and CDR2 FYNNEI. Trimming pared 7 bases from V and 7 bases from J, leaving 14 bases between. The CDR3 runs 14 residues. CDR3 bases: TGTGCCAGCAACCAGGGGCTGAGAAATTCACCCCTCCACTTT. This translates into CASNQGLRNSPLHF.